The 4 T cell receptor beta chains reported below all come from one sample, sequenced in a study of blood T cell repertoires in COVID-19 (dated by TCRdb to 2020 to 2022). The library came from the immunoSEQ multiplex PCR assay. This immuneACCESS table, as held by TCRdb, lists in-frame sequences with V and J called but not all clones. Of the missing ones, under half trace to an unresolved V gene in checked studies; the others have no known cause. The sample data list around 470,000 clones, and 80% to 90% of these were observed just once. Roughly 0.84% of the sample lies in the top ten. The material sequenced was peripheral blood. These receptors were obtained from a man younger than 35 with COVID-19, enrolled during active disease.

V and J are TRBV9 and TRBJ1-2; D gene uncertain. The CDR3 has 17 amino acids. V dropped 4 bases and J dropped 7 bases, with 26 bases sitting between them. CDR1 is SGDLS, CDR2 YYNGEE, per germline. The CDR3 loop is CASSYIHAGLGPPGYTF. The CDR3 bases are TGTGCCAGCAGCTACATCCACGCCGGCCTAGGCCCTCCTGGCTACACCTTC.

The V and J genes are TRBV7-9 and TRBJ2-7; tentative D call: TRBD2 (6 bases). Germline lookup yields CDR1 SEHNR and CDR2 FQNEAQ (reference sequence). Trimming pared 5 bases from V and 3 bases from J, leaving 11 bases between. This CDR3 spans 13 amino acids. The CDR3 loop is CASSPGTYYEQYF. CDR3 DNA sequence: TGTGCCAGCAGCCCCGGGACTTACTACGAGCAGTACTTC.

This chain links TRBV2 with TRBJ1-1, with D possibly being TRBD1 (6 bases). Germline V gene lookup returns CDR1 SNHLY and CDR2 FYNNEI. Between the trimmed V and J ends, which lost 2 bases and 7 bases, there was a span of 8 bases. The CDR3 runs to 12 residues. In DNA form, the CDR3 reads TGTGCCAGCAGTGAACAGGGGTTTGAAGCTTTCTTT. The encoded protein is CASSEQGFEAFF.

The genes are TRBV30 and TRBJ2-5, with a weak D call TRBD1 (8 bases). V lost 0 bases and J lost 5, with 13 bases in between. The germline V gene encodes CDR1 GTSNPN and CDR2 SVGIG (reference sequence). The CDR3 extends over 14 amino acids. The CDR3 region is CAWSVYRGGETQYF. For the CDR3, the DNA is TGTGCCTGGAGTGTTTACAGGGGGGGGGAGACCCAGTACTTC.